The present TCR beta chain was sequenced within a study of cytomegalovirus exposure and HLA in healthy donors. General study points: A later analysis linked a missense DCLRE1C variant to TCR beta V- and J-gene trimming.

13 Jbeta primers and 60 Vbeta primers were used for the PCR. The table came from immunoSEQ multiplex PCR; TCRdb's copy has only in-frame clones and leaves some out. The table records over 120,000 clones, about 84% of them present only once. V was shortened by 2 bases and J by 3 bases, with 11 bases between the two germline ends. The germline gives CDR1 SGHTA, CDR2 FQGNSA. CDR3 size: 14 residues. On this clone: Antigen specificity is unknown.

This rearrangement joins TRBV7-2 to TRBJ2-7, with a possible D match to TRBD2 (5 bases). Sequencing was performed on PBMCs. The TCR was taken from a man aged 45-65 years in good health and CMV-seronegative. The chain's CDR3 is CASSLTPGVYEQYF. Written as DNA, the CDR3 is TGTGCCAGCAGCTTAACGCCCGGGGTCTACGAGCAGTACTTC. The full variable domain, completed using reference TRBV7-2 and TRBJ2-7, is GAGVSQSPSNKVTEKGKDVELRCDPISGHTALYWYRQSLGQGLEFLIYFQGNSAPDKSGLPSDRFSAERTGGSVSTLTIQRTQQEDSAVYLCASSLTPGVYEQYFGPGTRLTVT.